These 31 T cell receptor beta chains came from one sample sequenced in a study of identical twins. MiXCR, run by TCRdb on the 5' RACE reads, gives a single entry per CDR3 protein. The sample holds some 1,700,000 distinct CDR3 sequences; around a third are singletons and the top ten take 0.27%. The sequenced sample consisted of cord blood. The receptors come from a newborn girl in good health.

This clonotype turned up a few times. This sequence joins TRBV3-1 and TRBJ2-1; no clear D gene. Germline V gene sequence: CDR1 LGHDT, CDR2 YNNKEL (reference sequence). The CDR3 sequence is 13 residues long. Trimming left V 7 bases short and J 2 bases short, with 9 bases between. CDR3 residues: CASIGPPYNEQFF. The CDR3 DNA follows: TGTGCCAGCATCGGACCCCCCTACAATGAGCAGTTCTTC.

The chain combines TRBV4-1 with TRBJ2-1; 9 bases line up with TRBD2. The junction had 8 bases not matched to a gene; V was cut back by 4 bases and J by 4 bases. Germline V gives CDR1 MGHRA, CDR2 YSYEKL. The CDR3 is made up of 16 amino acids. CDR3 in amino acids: CASSLLGLANYNEQFF. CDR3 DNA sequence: TGCGCCAGCAGCCTCCTTGGACTAGCGAATTACAATGAGCAGTTCTTC.

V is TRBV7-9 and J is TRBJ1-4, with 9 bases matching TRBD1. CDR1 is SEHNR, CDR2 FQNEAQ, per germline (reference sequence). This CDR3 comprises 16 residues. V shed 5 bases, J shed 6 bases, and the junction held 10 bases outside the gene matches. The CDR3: CASSRRSGQGYEKLFF. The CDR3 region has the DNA TGTGCCAGCAGCCGTAGGAGCGGACAGGGGTATGAAAAACTGTTTTTT.

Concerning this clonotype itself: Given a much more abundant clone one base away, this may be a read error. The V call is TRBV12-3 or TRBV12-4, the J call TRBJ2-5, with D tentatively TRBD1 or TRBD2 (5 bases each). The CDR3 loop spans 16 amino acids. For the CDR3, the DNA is TGTGCCAACAGTTTATCGGGGACCGTCCGTGGAGAGACCCAGTACTTC. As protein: CANSLSGTVRGETQYF.

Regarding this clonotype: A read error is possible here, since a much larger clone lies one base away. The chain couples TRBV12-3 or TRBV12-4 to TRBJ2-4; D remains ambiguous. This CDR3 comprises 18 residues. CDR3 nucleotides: TGTGCCAGCTGTTTCTCCTGGCTCATGCACGTAGCCAAAAACATTCAGTACTTC. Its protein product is CASCFSWLMHVAKNIQYF.

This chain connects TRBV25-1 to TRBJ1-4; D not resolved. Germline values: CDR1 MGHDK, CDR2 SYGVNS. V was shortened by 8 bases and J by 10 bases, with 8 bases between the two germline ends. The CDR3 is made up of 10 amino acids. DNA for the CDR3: TGTGCCAGCGGTACTCGAAAACTGTTTTTT. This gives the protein CASGTRKLFF. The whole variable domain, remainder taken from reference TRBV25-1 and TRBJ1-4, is EADIYQTPRYLVIGTGKKITLECSQTMGHDKMYWYQQDPGMELHLIHYSYGVNSTEKGDLSSESTVSRIRTEHFPLTLESARPSHTSQYLCASGTRKLFFGSGTQLSVL.

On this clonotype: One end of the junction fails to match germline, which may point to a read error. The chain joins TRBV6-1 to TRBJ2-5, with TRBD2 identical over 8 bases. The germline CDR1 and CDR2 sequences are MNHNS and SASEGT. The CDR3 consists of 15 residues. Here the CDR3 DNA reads TGTGCCAGCAGCGCCCGTACGGGACTAGTTCTTGAGCAGTCCTTC. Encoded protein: CASSARTGLVLEQSF.

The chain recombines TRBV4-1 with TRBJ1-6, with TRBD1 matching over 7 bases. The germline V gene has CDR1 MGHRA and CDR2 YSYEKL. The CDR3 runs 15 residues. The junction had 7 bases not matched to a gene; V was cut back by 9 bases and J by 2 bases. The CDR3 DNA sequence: TGCGCCAGTTCAACCGGGACAGCCTATAATTCACCCCTCCACTTT. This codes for CASSTGTAYNSPLHF.

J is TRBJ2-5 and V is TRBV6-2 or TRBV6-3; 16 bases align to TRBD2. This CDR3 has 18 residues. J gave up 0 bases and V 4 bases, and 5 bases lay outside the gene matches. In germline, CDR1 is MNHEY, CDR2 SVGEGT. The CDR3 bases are TGTGCCAGCAGTTTTCCGGGACTAGCGGGGGGGTACCAAGAGACCCAGTACTTC. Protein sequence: CASSFPGLAGGYQETQYF.

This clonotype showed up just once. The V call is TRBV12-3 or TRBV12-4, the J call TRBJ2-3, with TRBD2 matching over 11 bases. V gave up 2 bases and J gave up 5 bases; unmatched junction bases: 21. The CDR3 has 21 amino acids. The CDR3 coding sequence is TGTGCCAGCAGTTTAAGAGGTCTAGGACTAGCGGGTCTACTAAAGGGAGATACGCAGTATTTT. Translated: CASSLRGLGLAGLLKGDTQYF.

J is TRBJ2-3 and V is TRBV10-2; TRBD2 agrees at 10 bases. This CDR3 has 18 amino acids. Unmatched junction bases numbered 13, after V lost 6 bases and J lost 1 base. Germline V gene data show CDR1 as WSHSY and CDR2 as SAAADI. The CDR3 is CASSFTSGAIYGTDTQYF. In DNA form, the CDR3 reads TGCGCCAGCAGCTTTACTAGCGGGGCAATTTATGGCACAGATACGCAGTATTTT.

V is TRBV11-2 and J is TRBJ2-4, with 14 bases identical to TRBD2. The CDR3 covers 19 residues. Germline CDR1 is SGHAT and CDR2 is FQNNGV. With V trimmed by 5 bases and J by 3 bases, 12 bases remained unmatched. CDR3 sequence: CASSGRLAGGPLGKNIQYF. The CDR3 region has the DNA TGTGCCAGCAGCGGAAGACTAGCGGGGGGGCCCTTAGGCAAAAACATTCAGTACTTC.

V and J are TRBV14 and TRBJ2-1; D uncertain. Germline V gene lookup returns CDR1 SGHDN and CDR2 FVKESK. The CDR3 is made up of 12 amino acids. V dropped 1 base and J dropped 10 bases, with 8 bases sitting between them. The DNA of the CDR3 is TGTGCCAGCAGCCAAGCTAGACGGGAGCAGTTCTTC. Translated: CASSQARREQFF.

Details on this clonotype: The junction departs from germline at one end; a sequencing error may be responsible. CDR3 DNA sequence: TGCGCCAGCAGCTTAGCGCGGATTGAAGCTTTCTTT. Protein: CASSLARIEAFF. The rearrangement links TRBV7-9 to TRBJ1-1; D remains ambiguous. This CDR3 region has 12 residues. Germline V CDR1 and CDR2: SEHNR, FQNEAQ (reference sequence).

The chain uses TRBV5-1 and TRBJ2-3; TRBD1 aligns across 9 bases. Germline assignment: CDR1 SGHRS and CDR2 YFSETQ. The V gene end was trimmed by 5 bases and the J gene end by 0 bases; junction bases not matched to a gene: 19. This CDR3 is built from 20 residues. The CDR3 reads CASRLLTGTGCGFSTDTQYF. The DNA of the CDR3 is TGCGCCAGCAGATTACTCACCGGGACAGGGTGCGGGTTTAGCACAGATACGCAGTATTTT. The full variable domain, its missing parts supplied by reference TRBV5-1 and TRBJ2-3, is KAGVTQTPRYLIKTRGQQVTLSCSPISGHRSVSWYQQTPGQGLQFLFEYFSETQRNKGNFPGRFSGRQFSNSRSEMNVSTLELGDSALYLCASRLLTGTGCGFSTDTQYFGPGTRLTVL.

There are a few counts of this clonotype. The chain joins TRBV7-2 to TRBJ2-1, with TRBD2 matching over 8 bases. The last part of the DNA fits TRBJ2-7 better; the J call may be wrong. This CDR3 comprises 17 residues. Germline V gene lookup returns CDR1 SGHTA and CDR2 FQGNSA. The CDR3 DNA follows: TGTGCCAGCAGCTTAGGAACTAGCGGCTTCTCCTACAATGAGCAGTACTTC. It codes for CASSLGTSGFSYNEQYF.

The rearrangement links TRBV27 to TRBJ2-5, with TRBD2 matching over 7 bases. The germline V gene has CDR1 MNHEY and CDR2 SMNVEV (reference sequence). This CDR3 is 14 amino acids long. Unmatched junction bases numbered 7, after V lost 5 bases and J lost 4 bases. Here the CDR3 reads CASSRKRGGETQYF. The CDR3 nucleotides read TGTGCCAGCAGTCGTAAGCGGGGCGGAGAGACCCAGTACTTC.

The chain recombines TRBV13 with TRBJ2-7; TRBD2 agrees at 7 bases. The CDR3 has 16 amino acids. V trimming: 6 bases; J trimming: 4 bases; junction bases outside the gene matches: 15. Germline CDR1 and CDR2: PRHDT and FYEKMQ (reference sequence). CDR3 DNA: TGTGCCAGCAGAGCCAGGTCTCGCGGGAGTAAATACGAGCAGTACTTC. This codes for CASRARSRGSKYEQYF.

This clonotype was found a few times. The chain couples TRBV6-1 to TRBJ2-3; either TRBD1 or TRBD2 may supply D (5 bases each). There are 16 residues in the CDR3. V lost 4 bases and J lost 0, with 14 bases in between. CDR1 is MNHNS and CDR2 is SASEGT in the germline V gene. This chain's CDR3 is CASSAYGTGSTDTQYF. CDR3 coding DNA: TGTGCCAGCAGTGCGTACGGGACGGGAAGCACAGATACGCAGTATTTT.

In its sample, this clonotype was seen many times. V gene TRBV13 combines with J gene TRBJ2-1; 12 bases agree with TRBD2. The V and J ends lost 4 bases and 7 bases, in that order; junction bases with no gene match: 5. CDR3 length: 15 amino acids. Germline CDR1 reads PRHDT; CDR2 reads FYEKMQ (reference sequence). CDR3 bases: TGTGCCAGCAGCTCTGAGACTAGCGGGAGAAATGAGCAGTTCTTC. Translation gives CASSSETSGRNEQFF.

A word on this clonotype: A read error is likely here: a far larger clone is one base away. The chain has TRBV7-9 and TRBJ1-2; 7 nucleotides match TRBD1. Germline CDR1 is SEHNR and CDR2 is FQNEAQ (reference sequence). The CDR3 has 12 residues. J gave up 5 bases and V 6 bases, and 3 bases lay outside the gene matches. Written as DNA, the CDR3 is TGTGCCAGCAGACAGACAGGGTATGGCTACACCTTC. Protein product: CASRQTGYGYTF. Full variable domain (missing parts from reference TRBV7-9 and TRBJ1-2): DTGVSQNPRHKITKRGQNVTFRCDPISEHNRLYWYRQTLGQGPEFLTYFQNEAQLEKSRLLSDRFSAERPKGSFSTLEIQRTEQGDSAMYLCASRQTGYGYTFGSGTRLTVV.

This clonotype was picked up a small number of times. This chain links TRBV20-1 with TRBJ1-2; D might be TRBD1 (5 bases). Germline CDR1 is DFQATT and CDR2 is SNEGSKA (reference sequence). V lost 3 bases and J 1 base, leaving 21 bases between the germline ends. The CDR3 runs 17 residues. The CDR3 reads CSARARGRNPFNYGYTF. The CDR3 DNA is TGCAGTGCTAGGGCTAGGGGACGGAATCCGTTTAACTATGGCTACACCTTC.

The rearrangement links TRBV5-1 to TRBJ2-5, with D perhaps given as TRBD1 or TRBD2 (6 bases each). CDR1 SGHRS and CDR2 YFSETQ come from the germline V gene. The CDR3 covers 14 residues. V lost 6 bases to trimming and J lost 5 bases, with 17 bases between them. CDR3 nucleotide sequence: TGCGCCAGCACCCTGATGGGGGGCTATGAGACCCAGTACTTC. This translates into CASTLMGGYETQYF.

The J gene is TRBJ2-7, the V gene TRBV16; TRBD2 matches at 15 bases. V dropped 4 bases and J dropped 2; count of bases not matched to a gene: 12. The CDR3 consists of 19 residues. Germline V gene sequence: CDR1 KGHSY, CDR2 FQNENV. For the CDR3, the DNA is TGTGCCAGCAGCCCAACCGGGACTAGCGGGAGGTCCTTACCCTACGAGCAGTACTTC. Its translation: CASSPTGTSGRSLPYEQYF.

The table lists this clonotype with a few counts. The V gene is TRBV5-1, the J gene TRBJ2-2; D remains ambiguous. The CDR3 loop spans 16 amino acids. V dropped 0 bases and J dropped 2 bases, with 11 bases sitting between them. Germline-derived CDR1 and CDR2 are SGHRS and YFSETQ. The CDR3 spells CASSLVSAANTGELFF. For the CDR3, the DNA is TGCGCCAGCAGCTTGGTGAGTGCGGCCAACACCGGGGAGCTGTTTTTT. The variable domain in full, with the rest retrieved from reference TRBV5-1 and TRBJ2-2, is KAGVTQTPRYLIKTRGQQVTLSCSPISGHRSVSWYQQTPGQGLQFLFEYFSETQRNKGNFPGRFSGRQFSNSRSEMNVSTLELGDSALYLCASSLVSAANTGELFFGEGSRLTVL.

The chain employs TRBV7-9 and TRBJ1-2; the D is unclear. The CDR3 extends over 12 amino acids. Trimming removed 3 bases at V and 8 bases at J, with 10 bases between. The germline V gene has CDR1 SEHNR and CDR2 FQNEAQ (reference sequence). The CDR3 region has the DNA TGTGCCAGCAGCTTTGCCCGGGAAGGCTACACCTTC. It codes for CASSFAREGYTF.

The CDR3 loop is CASSQGVGTGQSYEQYF. In nucleotides, the CDR3 is TGTGCCAGCAGCCAAGGCGTGGGGACAGGGCAATCCTACGAGCAGTACTTC. The rearrangement joins TRBV3-1 to TRBJ2-7, with 9 bases fitting TRBD1. CDR1 and CDR2 from the germline V gene are LGHDT and YNNKEL (reference sequence). With 1 base clipped from V and 1 base from J, the junction kept 8 bases outside the gene matches. The CDR3 covers 17 residues.

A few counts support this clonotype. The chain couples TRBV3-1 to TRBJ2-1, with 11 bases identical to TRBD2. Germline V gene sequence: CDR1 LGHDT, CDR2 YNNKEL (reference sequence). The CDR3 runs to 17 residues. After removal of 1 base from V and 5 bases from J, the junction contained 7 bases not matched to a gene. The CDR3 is CASSQVFQLAGDNEQFF. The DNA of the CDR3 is TGTGCCAGCAGCCAAGTCTTTCAACTAGCGGGGGACAATGAGCAGTTCTTC.

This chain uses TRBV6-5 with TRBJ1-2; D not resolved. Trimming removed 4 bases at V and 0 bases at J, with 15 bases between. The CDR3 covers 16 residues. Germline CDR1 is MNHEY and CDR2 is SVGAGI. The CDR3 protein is CASSFPPRLANYGYTF. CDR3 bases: TGTGCCAGCAGTTTTCCCCCACGGCTAGCTAACTATGGCTACACCTTC.

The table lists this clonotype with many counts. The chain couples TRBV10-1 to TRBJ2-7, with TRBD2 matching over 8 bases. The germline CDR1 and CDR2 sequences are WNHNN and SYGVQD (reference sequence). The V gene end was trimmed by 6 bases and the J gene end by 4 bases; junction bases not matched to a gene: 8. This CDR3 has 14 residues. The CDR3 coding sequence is TGCGCCAGCAGCCGAGCGGGGGTATCATACGAGCAGTACTTC. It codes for CASSRAGVSYEQYF.

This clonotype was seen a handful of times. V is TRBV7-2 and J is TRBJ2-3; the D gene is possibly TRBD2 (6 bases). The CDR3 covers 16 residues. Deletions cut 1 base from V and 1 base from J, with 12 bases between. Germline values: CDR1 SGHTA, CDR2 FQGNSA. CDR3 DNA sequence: TGTGCCAGCAGCTTAGGGTCGGGAGTCGGCACAGATACGCAGTATTTT. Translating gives CASSLGSGVGTDTQYF.